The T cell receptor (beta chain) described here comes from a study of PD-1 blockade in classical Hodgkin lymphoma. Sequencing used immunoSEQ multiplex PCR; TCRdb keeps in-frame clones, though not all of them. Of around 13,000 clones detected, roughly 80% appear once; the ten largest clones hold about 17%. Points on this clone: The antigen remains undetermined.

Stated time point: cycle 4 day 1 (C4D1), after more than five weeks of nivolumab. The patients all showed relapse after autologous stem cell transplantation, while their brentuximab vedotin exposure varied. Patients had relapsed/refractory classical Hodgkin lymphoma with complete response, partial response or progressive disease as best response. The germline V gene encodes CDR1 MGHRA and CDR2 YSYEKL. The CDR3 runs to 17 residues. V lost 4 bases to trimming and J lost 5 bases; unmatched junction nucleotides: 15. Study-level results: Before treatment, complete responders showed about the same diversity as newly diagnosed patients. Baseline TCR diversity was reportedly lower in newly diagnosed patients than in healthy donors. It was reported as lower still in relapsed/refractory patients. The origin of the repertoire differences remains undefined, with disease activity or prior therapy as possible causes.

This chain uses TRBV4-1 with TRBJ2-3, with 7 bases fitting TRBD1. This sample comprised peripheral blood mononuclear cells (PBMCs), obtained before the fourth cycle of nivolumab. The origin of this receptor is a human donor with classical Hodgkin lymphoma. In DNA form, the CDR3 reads TGCGCCAGCAGCCGCCCAAATACAGGGGAGTTGGGAGATACGCAGTATTTT. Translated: CASSRPNTGELGDTQYF.